The 9 T cell receptor beta chains given below trace back to one sample, sequenced in a study of T cell responses to AZD1222 COVID-19 vaccine. Here immunoSEQ multiplex PCR was the method, and the copy in TCRdb shows in-frame clones only, minus some. The repertoire consists of about 140,000 clones, with around 87% occurring once and the leading ten covering about 1.5%. The sample consisted of peripheral blood, taken on day 0 of AZD1222 vaccination. Source of these receptors: an adult in good health.

The chain is built from TRBV5-1 and TRBJ2-5; 11 bases are shared with TRBD1. The CDR3 is 16 amino acids. From germline, CDR1 is SGHRS and CDR2 YFSETQ. V lost 4 bases to trimming and J lost 2 bases; unmatched junction nucleotides: 7. The chain's CDR3 is CASSLDRGPGQETQYF. CDR3 sequence (DNA): TGCGCCAGCAGCCTGGACAGGGGGCCTGGACAAGAGACCCAGTACTTC.

The chain uses TRBV27 and TRBJ2-5; TRBD2 matches at 7 bases. With 4 bases clipped from V and 5 bases from J, the junction kept 7 bases outside the gene matches. The CDR3 consists of 14 residues. Germline V gene sequence: CDR1 MNHEY, CDR2 SMNVEV (reference sequence). The DNA of the CDR3 is TGTGCCAGCAGTTCTCGGGGGAGGGAGGAGACCCAGTACTTC. Protein product: CASSSRGREETQYF.

This chain links TRBV30 with TRBJ2-1; D unclear. The CDR3 totals 15 residues. Germline lookup yields CDR1 GTSNPN and CDR2 SVGIG (reference sequence). Trimming left V 7 bases short and J 4 bases short, with 20 bases between. The CDR3 DNA follows: TGTGCCTTAACCGAGGAATACCGAAGATACAATGAGCAGTTCTTC. It yields the protein CALTEEYRRYNEQFF.

The chain has TRBV30 and TRBJ2-5; 7 nucleotides match TRBD2. The CDR3 is made up of 14 amino acids. The germline gives CDR1 GTSNPN, CDR2 SVGIG (reference sequence). V shed 1 base and J 1 base; nucleotides not matched to a gene: 3. The DNA for the CDR3 is TGTGCCTGGAGTGGGGGGGGGACCCAAGAGACCCAGTACTTC. Protein product: CAWSGGGTQETQYF.

This chain links TRBV3-1 (or the pseudogene TRBV3-2) with TRBJ1-6; 9 bases match TRBD1. The germline gives CDR1 LGHDT, CDR2 YNNKEL (reference sequence). This CDR3 has 19 amino acids. V shed 3 bases, J shed 7 bases, and the junction held 16 bases outside the gene matches. The DNA of the CDR3 is TGTGCCAGCAGCCATCGACAAGGCGAGACAGGGGGTAGGAATTCACCCCTCCACTTT. Its translation is CASSHRQGETGGRNSPLHF.

The rearrangement joins TRBV4-1 to TRBJ1-1; maybe TRBD1 (5 bases). V was clipped by 4 bases and J by 3 bases, with 12 bases between them. This CDR3 has 14 residues. Germline CDR1 reads MGHRA; CDR2 reads YSYEKL. DNA for the CDR3: TGCGCCAGCAGCCTTTGGGGGGAAGACACTGAAGCTTTCTTT. Protein: CASSLWGEDTEAFF.

V gene TRBV7-2 combines with J gene TRBJ1-3, with D uncertain. Per germline, CDR1 SGHTA and CDR2 FQGNSA. The length of the CDR3 is 12 residues. The germline V and J ends were trimmed by 4 bases and 4 bases, with 5 bases remaining between them. CDR3 loop: CASSSTGNTIYF. CDR3 DNA: TGTGCCAGCAGCTCCACAGGAAACACCATATATTTT.

The V gene is TRBV4-1, the J gene TRBJ2-1; 9 bases fit TRBD2. This CDR3 contains 15 residues. J was trimmed by 2 bases and V by 8 bases; bases with no gene match: 7. Per the germline V gene, CDR1 is MGHRA and CDR2 is YSYEKL. CDR3 protein: CASATSGLTYNEQFF. The CDR3 DNA is TGCGCCAGCGCGACTAGCGGCCTTACCTACAATGAGCAGTTCTTC.

The rearrangement joins TRBV9 to TRBJ1-1, with D uncertain. The germline V gene encodes CDR1 SGDLS and CDR2 YYNGEE. The CDR3 spans 10 residues. The V end lost 3 bases, the J end lost 6 bases, and 3 bases lay between the germline ends. The CDR3 loop reads CASSGSEAFF. The CDR3, as DNA: TGTGCCAGCAGCGGATCTGAAGCTTTCTTT.